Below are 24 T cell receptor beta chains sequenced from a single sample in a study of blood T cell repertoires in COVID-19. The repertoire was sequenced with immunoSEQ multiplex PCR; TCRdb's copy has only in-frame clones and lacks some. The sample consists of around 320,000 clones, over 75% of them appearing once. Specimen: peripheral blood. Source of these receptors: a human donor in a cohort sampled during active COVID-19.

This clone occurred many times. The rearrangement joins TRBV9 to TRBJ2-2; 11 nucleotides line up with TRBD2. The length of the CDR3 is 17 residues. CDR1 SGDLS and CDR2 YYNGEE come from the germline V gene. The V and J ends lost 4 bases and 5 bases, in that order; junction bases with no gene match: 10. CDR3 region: CASSPTSGGHETGELFF. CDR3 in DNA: TGTGCCAGCAGCCCAACTAGCGGGGGACACGAAACCGGGGAGCTGTTTTTT. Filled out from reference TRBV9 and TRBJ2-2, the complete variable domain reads DSGVTQTPKHLITATGQRVTLRCSPRSGDLSVYWYQQSLDQGLQFLIQYYNGEERAKGNILERFSAQQFPDLHSELNLSSLELGDSALYFCASSPTSGGHETGELFFGEGSRLTVL.

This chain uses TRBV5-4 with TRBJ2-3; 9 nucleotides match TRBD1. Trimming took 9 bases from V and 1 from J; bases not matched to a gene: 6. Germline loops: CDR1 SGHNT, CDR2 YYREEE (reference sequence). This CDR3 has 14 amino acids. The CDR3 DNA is TGTGCCACAAAAGACAGGGGGGGCACAGATACGCAGTATTTT. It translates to CATKDRGGTDTQYF.

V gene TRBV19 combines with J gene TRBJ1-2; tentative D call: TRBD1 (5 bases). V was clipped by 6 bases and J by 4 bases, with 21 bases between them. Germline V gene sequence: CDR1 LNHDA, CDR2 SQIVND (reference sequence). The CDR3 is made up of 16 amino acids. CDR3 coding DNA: TGTGCCAGTAGAAAGATCCCCACCAGGGATGGCTATGGCTACACCTTC. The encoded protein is CASRKIPTRDGYGYTF.

As DNA, the CDR3 is TGTGCCAGCAGCCAAGGATGGGGAGCCTATGGCTACACCTTC. This encodes CASSQGWGAYGYTF. This chain connects TRBV3-1 (or the pseudogene TRBV3-2) to TRBJ1-2; the D is unclear. With 1 base removed from V and 4 bases from J, the gap between germline ends came to 10 bases. The length of the CDR3 is 14 residues. Germline V CDR1 and CDR2: LGHDT, YNNKEL (reference sequence).

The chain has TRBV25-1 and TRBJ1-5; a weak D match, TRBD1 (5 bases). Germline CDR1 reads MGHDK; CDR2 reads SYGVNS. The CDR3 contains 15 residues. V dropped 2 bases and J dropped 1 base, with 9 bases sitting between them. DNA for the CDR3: TGTGCCAGCAGTGAAACAGGAATCAGCAATCAGCCCCAGCATTTT. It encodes CASSETGISNQPQHF.

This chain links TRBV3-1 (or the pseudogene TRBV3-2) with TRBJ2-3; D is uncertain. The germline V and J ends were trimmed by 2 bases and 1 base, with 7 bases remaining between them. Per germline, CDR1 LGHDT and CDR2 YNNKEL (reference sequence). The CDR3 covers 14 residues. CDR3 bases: TGTGCCAGCAGCCAAAATGTAGGCACAGATACGCAGTATTTT. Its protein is CASSQNVGTDTQYF.

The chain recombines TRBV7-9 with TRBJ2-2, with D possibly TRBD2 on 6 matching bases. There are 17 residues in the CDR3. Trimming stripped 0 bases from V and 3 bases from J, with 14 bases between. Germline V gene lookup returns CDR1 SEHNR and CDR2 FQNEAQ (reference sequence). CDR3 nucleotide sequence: TGTGCCAGCAGCTTAGCGCTTGGATCGGGGGACACCGGGGAGCTGTTTTTT. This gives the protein CASSLALGSGDTGELFF.

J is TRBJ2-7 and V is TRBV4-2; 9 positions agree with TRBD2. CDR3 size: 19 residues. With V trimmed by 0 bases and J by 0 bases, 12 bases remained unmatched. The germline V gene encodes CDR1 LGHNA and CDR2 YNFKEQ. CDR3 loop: CASSQDSGGFQISSYEQYF. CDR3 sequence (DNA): TGTGCCAGCAGCCAAGATAGCGGGGGTTTCCAAATCTCCTCCTACGAGCAGTACTTC.

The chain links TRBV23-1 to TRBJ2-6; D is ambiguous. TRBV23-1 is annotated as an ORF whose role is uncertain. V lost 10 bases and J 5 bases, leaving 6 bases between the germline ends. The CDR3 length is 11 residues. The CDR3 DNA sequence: TGCGCCATCCTCTGGGCCAACGTCCTGACTTTC. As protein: CAILWANVLTF.

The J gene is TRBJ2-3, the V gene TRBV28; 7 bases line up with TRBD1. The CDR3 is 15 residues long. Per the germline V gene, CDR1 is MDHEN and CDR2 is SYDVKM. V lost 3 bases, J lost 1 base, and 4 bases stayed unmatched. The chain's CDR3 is CASSFSQGGTDTQYF. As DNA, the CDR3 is TGTGCCAGCAGTTTCTCCCAGGGGGGCACAGATACGCAGTATTTT.

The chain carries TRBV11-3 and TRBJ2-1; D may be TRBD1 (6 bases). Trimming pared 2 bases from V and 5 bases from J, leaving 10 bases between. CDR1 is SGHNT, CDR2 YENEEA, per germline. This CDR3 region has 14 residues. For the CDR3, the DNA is TGTGCCAGCAGCTTAAAGACAGGCCACAATGAGCAGTTCTTC. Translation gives CASSLKTGHNEQFF.

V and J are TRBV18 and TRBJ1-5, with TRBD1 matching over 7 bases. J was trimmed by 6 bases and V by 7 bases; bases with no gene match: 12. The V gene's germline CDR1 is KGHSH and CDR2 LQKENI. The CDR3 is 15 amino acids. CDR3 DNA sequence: TGTGCCAGCTTTGGACAGGTCCGTGACGGTCAGCCCCAGCATTTT. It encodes CASFGQVRDGQPQHF.

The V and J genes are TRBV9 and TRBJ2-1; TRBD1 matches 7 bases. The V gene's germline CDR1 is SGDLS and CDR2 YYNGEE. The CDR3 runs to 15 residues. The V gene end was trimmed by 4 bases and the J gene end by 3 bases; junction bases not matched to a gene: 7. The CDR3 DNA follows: TGTGCCAGCAGCCAAGCAGGGGGTCTCTACAATGAGCAGTTCTTC. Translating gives CASSQAGGLYNEQFF.

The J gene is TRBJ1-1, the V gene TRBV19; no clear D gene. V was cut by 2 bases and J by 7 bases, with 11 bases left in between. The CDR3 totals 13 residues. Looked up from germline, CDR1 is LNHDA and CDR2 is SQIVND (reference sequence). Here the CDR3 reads CASSIWAENEAFF. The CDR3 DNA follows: TGTGCCAGTAGTATATGGGCAGAGAATGAAGCTTTCTTT. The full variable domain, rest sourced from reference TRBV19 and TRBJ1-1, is DGGITQSPKYLFRKEGQNVTLSCEQNLNHDAMYWYRQDPGQGLRLIYYSQIVNDFQKGDIAEGYSVSREKKESFPLTVTSAQKNPTAFYLCASSIWAENEAFFGQGTRLTVV.

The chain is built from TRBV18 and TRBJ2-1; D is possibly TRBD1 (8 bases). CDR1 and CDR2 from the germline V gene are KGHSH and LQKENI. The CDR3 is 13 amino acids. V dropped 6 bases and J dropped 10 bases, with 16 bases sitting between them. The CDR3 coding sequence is TGTGCCAGCTCGCGAGACAGGGGAGGGGAGCAGTTCTTC. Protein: CASSRDRGGEQFF.

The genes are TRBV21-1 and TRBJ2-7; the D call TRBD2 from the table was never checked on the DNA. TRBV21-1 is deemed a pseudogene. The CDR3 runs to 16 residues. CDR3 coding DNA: TGTGCCAGCAGCAAAGGGGAGACCGTTAGCTCCTACGAGCAGTACTTC. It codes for CASSKGETVSSYEQYF.

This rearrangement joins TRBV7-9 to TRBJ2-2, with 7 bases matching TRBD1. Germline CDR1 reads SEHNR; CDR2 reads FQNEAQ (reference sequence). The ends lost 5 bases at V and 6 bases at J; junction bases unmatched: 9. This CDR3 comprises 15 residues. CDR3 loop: CASSVRTGVPGELFF. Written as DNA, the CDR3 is TGTGCCAGCAGCGTAAGAACAGGGGTACCCGGGGAGCTGTTTTTT.

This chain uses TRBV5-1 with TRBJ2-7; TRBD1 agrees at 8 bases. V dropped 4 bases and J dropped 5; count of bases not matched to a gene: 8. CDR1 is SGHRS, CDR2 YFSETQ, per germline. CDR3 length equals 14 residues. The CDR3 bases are TGCGCCAGCAGCCCCCAGGGGGCCGAGGACGAGCAGTACTTC. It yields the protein CASSPQGAEDEQYF.

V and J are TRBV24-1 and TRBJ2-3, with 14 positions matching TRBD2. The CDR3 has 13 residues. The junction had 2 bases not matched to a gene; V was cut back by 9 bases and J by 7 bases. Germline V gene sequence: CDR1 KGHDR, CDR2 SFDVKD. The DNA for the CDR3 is TGTGCCACCGGGACTAGCGGGGGAAATACGCAGTATTTT. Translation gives CATGTSGGNTQYF.

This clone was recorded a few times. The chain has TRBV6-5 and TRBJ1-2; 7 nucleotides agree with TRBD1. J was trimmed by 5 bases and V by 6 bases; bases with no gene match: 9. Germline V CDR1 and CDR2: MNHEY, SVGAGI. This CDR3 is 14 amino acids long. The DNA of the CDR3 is TGTGCCAGCAGGACCGGGGACAGACCTTATGGCTACACCTTC. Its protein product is CASRTGDRPYGYTF.

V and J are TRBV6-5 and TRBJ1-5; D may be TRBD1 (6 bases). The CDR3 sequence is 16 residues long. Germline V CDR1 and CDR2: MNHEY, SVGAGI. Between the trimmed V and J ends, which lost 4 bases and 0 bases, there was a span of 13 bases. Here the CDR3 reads CASSLDTGYSNQPQHF. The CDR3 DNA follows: TGTGCCAGCAGTTTAGATACAGGGTATAGCAATCAGCCCCAGCATTTT.

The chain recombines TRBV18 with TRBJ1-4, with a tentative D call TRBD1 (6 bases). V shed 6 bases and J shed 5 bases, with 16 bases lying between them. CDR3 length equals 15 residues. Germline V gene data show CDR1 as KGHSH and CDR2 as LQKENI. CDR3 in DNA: TGTGCCAGCTCCCTTGGACAGCTAGAAAATGAAAAACTGTTTTTT. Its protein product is CASSLGQLENEKLFF.

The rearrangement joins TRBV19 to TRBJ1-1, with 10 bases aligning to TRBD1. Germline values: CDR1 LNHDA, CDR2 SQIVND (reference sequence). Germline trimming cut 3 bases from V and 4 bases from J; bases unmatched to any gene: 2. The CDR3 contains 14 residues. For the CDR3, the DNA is TGTGCCAGTAGTATCCGGACAGGGGGCACTGAAGCTTTCTTT. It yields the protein CASSIRTGGTEAFF.

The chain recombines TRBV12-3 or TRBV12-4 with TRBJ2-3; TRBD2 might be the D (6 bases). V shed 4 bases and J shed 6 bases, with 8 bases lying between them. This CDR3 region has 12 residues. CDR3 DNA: TGTGCCAGCAGTTCCCGGGGGGATACGCAGTATTTT. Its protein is CASSSRGDTQYF.